The source of this T cell receptor (beta chain) is a study of blood T cell repertoires in COVID-19 (dated by TCRdb to about 2020). Background on the whole study: Samples covering the acute and convalescent phases of COVID-19 were provided by collaborators in the United States, Italy and Spain. The prospective study material was composed of cDNA or gDNA derived from T cells, B-cell-depleted T cells, or PBMCs. The dataset comprised deeply sampled blood TCRbeta repertoires from subjects exposed to, actively infected with, or recovered from COVID-19. A freely available public database, intended as a resource for researchers studying the immune response to SARS-CoV-2, is where the repertoires were released. Samples were obtained from the ongoing ImmuneRACE study (first 160 participants) and from 950 to 1,500 subjects provided by 6 global collaborators. A de-identified subject ID, COVID-19 status, age in years and sex were almost always included in the sample metadata. Where available, HLA class I and class II types were taken from metadata supplied by the sample provider and were not determined by assay-based typing. On the study overall, not on this receptor specifically: Clinical and demographic metadata were provided uncurated, with the amount varying by source and participant.

The CDR1 and CDR2 encoded by the germline V gene (reference sequence) are SGHAT and FQDESV. The CDR3 covers 14 residues, taking in both the cysteine and the phenylalanine. Just CDR3 DNA is preserved here, 42 bases in frame from base 1. Trimming removed 6 bases from V and 0 bases from J, leaving 9 bases between the germline ends. A remark on this clone: Its antigen is not yet known. The input lacks base qualities; no much larger clone sits a single base away.

Enrolling through a virtual design, the prospective study's participants ranged in age from roughly 18 to 95 years and lived across 24 United States geographic areas. Cohort assignment in the prospective study relied on participant-reported clinical history from a screening survey and a study questionnaire. Recovered participants in ImmuneRACE Cohort 3 were defined as having two consecutive negative NP/OP PCR tests, clearance from a healthcare professional, or resolution of symptoms. Mobile phlebotomists in the prospective study collected whole blood, serum and a nasopharyngeal or oropharyngeal swab from every participant. Prospective study participants could optionally give additional blood draws and questionnaires over an approximately two-month period. Prospective study blood samples were shipped either frozen or at room temperature before DNA extraction. TCRbeta CDR3 regions were amplified from genomic DNA using the immunoSEQ Assay, a bias-controlled multiplex PCR. Regarding the original processing steps: Nucleated cell counts per sample were estimated from amplification of reference gene primers within the assay. To quantify the absolute abundance of each unique TCRbeta CDR3 rearrangement, sequence reads were collapsed and filtered. Productive Simpson clonality was computed per sample as the square root of Simpson's diversity index over productive rearrangements. TCRdb holds this immuneACCESS table with in-frame rearrangements only. Some clones are missing; in checked studies, unresolved V genes explain under half, and the rest has no known cause. V and J calls and clone size are those listed in that table; D and trimming were worked out from the DNA. The sample table records roughly 300,000 clones; under 95% of these occur just once. The top ten clones comprise about a fifth of the sample.

The sequence is built from TRBV11-1 and TRBJ2-1; tentative D gene TRBD2, with 5 bases matching. Specimen: PBMCs or T cells enriched from blood (not recorded which). This clonotype originated in a woman in her 30s who had recovered from COVID-19. The CDR3 region: CASSRGSSYNEQFF. The DNA sequence reads TGTGCCAGCAGTCGGGGAAGCTCCTACAATGAGCAGTTCTTC. The variable domain in full, with residues beyond the CDR3 obtained from the reference TRBV11-1 and TRBJ2-1 genes, is EAEVAQSPRYKITEKSQAVAFWCDPISGHATLYWYRQILGQGPELLVQFQDESVVDDSQLPKDRFSAERLKGVDSTLKIQPAELGDSAMYLCASSRGSSYNEQFFGPGTRLTVL.